The 18 T cell receptor beta chains presented below share a single source sample, sequenced in a study of blood T cell repertoires in COVID-19. Some clones are missing from TCRdb's copy, which holds only in-frame ones; the method was immunoSEQ multiplex PCR. The sample has some 100,000 clones; approximately 86% are singletons. Material for sequencing was peripheral blood. These receptors were collected from a woman between 55 and 75 years old with acute or convalescent COVID-19.

This chain joins TRBV11-3 and TRBJ1-4; TRBD1 agrees at 10 bases. Trimming cost V 3 bases and J 5 bases; bases outside gene matches: 12. Germline CDR1 reads SGHNT; CDR2 reads YENEEA. This CDR3 is built from 18 residues. CDR3 loop: CASSFGWAGDRGNEKLFF. CDR3 bases: TGTGCCAGCAGCTTCGGCTGGGCGGGGGACAGGGGAAATGAAAAACTGTTTTTT.

The chain joins TRBV24-1 to TRBJ2-2; D may be TRBD1 (6 bases). The CDR3 consists of 16 residues. Trimming took off 4 bases at V and 4 bases at J, with 15 bases between the two ends. Germline V gene sequence: CDR1 KGHDR, CDR2 SFDVKD. The CDR3 protein is CATSESQGFGTGELFF. CDR3 nucleotides: TGTGCCACCAGTGAGTCACAGGGTTTTGGCACCGGGGAGCTGTTTTTT.

This chain uses TRBV2 with TRBJ2-2, with TRBD1 identical over 7 bases. V lost 6 bases and J lost 5; bases outside the gene matches: 9. Germline assignment: CDR1 SNHLY and CDR2 FYNNEI. This CDR3 spans 15 amino acids. The CDR3 sequence: CASRASGTATGELFF. The CDR3 DNA is TGTGCCAGCAGGGCTTCCGGGACAGCGACCGGGGAGCTGTTTTTT.

In its sample, this clone was seen a few times. The V call is TRBV30, the J call TRBJ2-3; 8 nucleotides align to TRBD2. The CDR3 is 14 amino acids. CDR1 and CDR2 from the germline V gene are GTSNPN and SVGIG (reference sequence). V dropped 6 bases and J dropped 1; count of bases not matched to a gene: 6. DNA for the CDR3: TGTGCCTGTCACGGTAGCGGGGGCACAGATACGCAGTATTTT. Its protein product is CACHGSGGTDTQYF.

V usage is TRBV28 and J usage is TRBJ2-3; perhaps TRBD2 as D (6 bases). Germline V gene data show CDR1 as MDHEN and CDR2 as SYDVKM. Trimming took off 6 bases at V and 3 bases at J, with 16 bases between the two ends. The CDR3 consists of 15 residues. The CDR3 spells CASRGGWGATDTQYF. The DNA for the CDR3 is TGTGCCAGCAGAGGAGGGTGGGGTGCTACAGATACGCAGTATTTT.

The chain couples TRBV3-1 (or the pseudogene TRBV3-2) to TRBJ1-2; D remains unclear. V lost 4 bases to trimming and J lost 6 bases, with 15 bases between them. This CDR3 comprises 14 residues. Looked up from germline, CDR1 is LGHDT and CDR2 is YNNKEL (reference sequence). The CDR3 spells CASSRVGGEDGYTF. The CDR3 nucleotides are TGTGCCAGCAGCCGGGTTGGTGGGGAGGATGGCTACACCTTC.

This chain connects TRBV5-1 to TRBJ2-5; D might be TRBD2 (6 bases). V was clipped by 3 bases and J by 2 bases, with 11 bases between them. The CDR3 is 14 residues long. Germline CDR1 and CDR2: SGHRS and YFSETQ. The CDR3: CASSSLGGQETQYF. The CDR3 region has the DNA TGCGCCAGCAGCTCCCTCGGGGGTCAAGAGACCCAGTACTTC.

This sequence joins TRBV2 and TRBJ1-4; TRBD1 aligns across 10 bases. The CDR3 sequence is 13 residues long. Per germline, CDR1 SNHLY and CDR2 FYNNEI. V trimming: 8 bases; J trimming: 8 bases; junction bases outside the gene matches: 5. The CDR3 spells CASLGGQGEKLFF. The DNA of the CDR3 is TGTGCCAGCCTGGGGGGACAGGGGGAAAAACTGTTTTTT. Supplemented by reference TRBV2 and TRBJ1-4, the full variable domain reads EPEVTQTPSHQVTQMGQEVILRCVPISNHLYFYWYRQILGQKVEFLVSFYNNEISEKSEIFDDQFSVERPDGSNFTLKIRSTKLEDSAMYFCASLGGQGEKLFFGSGTQLSVL.

The chain recombines TRBV9 with TRBJ2-5; perhaps TRBD2 as D (6 bases). Germline V gene sequence: CDR1 SGDLS, CDR2 YYNGEE. Trimming left V 3 bases short and J 5 bases short, with 17 bases between. The CDR3 length is 15 residues. CDR3 in DNA: TGTGCCAGCAGCGGGCCCCGGAGGGCCGGGGAGACCCAGTACTTC. Amino acid sequence: CASSGPRRAGETQYF.

The V call is TRBV3-1 (or the pseudogene TRBV3-2), the J call TRBJ2-3; tentative D call: TRBD2 (6 bases). This CDR3 is 23 amino acids long. The germline V and J ends were trimmed by 4 bases and 2 bases, with 37 bases remaining between them. Germline CDR1 LGHDT, CDR2 YNNKEL (reference sequence). The CDR3 DNA reads as TGTGCCAGCAGCCTTATCGCCAGCCAAGGGACTTTCCGCCCTGAGTTGATCACAGATACGCAGTATTTT. Translating it yields CASSLIASQGTFRPELITDTQYF.

This clone was counted a single time. J is TRBJ2-7 and V is TRBV19; possibly TRBD1 for D (5 bases). The CDR3 runs to 14 residues. V was pared by 5 bases and J by 0 bases, with 11 bases between. Germline V gene lookup returns CDR1 LNHDA and CDR2 SQIVND (reference sequence). The CDR3 is CASSPDMSSYEQYF. In DNA, the CDR3 is TGTGCCAGTAGTCCGGACATGAGCTCCTACGAGCAGTACTTC.

CDR3 amino acids: CASSRLLGRDTEAFF. CDR3 bases: TGTGCCAGTAGCCGCCTCCTCGGGAGGGACACTGAAGCTTTCTTT. V is TRBV19 and J is TRBJ1-1; no clear D gene. The CDR3 sequence is 15 residues long. The V gene lost 6 bases and the J gene lost 3 bases, with 17 bases spanning the gap. Germline assignment: CDR1 LNHDA and CDR2 SQIVND (reference sequence).

The chain is built from TRBV9 and TRBJ2-5, with 11 bases fitting TRBD2. From germline, CDR1 is SGDLS and CDR2 YYNGEE. The CDR3 sequence is 18 residues long. Trimming removed 0 bases from V and 1 base from J; junction bases left unmatched: 8. The DNA of the CDR3 is TGTGCCAGCAGCGTAGGGGCTAGCGGGAGGAGAGTCCAAGAGACCCAGTACTTC. Its translation: CASSVGASGRRVQETQYF.

The rearrangement uses TRBV6-1 and TRBJ2-7; D possibly corresponds to TRBD1 (5 bases). Trimming shortened V by 7 bases and J by 2 bases, and 12 bases separated the two germline ends. The germline V gene has CDR1 MNHNS and CDR2 SASEGT. The CDR3 is 13 residues long. CDR3 in amino acids: CASKGSGTYEQYF. The CDR3 DNA is TGTGCCAGCAAGGGGTCCGGAACCTACGAGCAGTACTTC.

The CDR3 sequence: CASSAEGVSGRVNEQFF. The CDR3 coding sequence is TGTGCCAGTAGTGCGGAGGGGGTTAGCGGGAGGGTGAATGAGCAGTTCTTC. The gene calls are TRBV19 and TRBJ2-1; 11 bases fit TRBD2. The CDR3 covers 17 residues. Germline CDR1 reads LNHDA; CDR2 reads SQIVND (reference sequence). Trimming removed 5 bases from V and 7 bases from J; junction bases left unmatched: 13. The entire variable domain, with the rest obtained from reference TRBV19 and TRBJ2-1, is as follows: DGGITQSPKYLFRKEGQNVTLSCEQNLNHDAMYWYRQDPGQGLRLIYYSQIVNDFQKGDIAEGYSVSREKKESFPLTVTSAQKNPTAFYLCASSAEGVSGRVNEQFFGPGTRLTVL.

The chain is built from TRBV28 and TRBJ2-3; a possible D gene is TRBD2 (6 bases). CDR3 length equals 18 residues. Germline V gives CDR1 MDHEN, CDR2 SYDVKM. Between the trimmed V and J ends, which lost 2 bases and 0 bases, there was a span of 18 bases. The CDR3 nucleotides are TGTGCCAGCAGTTTAGGGGTGTTAGCGGCAACTAGCACAGATACGCAGTATTTT. The encoded protein is CASSLGVLAATSTDTQYF. Combining the CDR3 with reference TRBV28 and TRBJ2-3 gives the whole variable domain DVKVTQSSRYLVKRTGEKVFLECVQDMDHENMFWYRQDPGLGLRLIYFSYDVKMKEKGDIPEGYSVSREKKERFSLILESASTNQTSMYLCASSLGVLAATSTDTQYFGPGTRLTVL.

The V call is TRBV28, the J call TRBJ2-2; TRBD1 might be the D (6 bases). The CDR3 extends over 12 amino acids. CDR1 MDHEN and CDR2 SYDVKM come from the germline V gene. The CDR3 DNA is TGTGCGGGCAGGGGATACACCGGGGAGCTGTTTTTT. Residues: CAGRGYTGELFF.

The gene calls are TRBV6-1 and TRBJ2-4; 7 bases align to TRBD2. With V trimmed by 1 base and J by 2 bases, 8 bases remained unmatched. This CDR3 contains 17 residues. Germline CDR1 is MNHNS and CDR2 is SASEGT. CDR3 sequence: CASSEVHFGGTKNIQYF. CDR3 bases: TGTGCCAGCAGTGAAGTGCACTTCGGGGGGACCAAAAACATTCAGTACTTC.